A selection of T cell receptor beta chains follows, all from one sample in a study of blood T cell repertoires in COVID-19. Data came from immunoSEQ multiplex PCR; TCRdb stores just in-frame clones and leaves some out. This table holds about 240,000 clones, around 81% found once. The sample was peripheral blood. These receptors originate from a man aged 25 to 40 who had recovered from COVID-19. The CDR3 runs from the conserved cysteine through the conserved F or W. A D gene is named only where the DNA matches it firmly. The size field is filled for only some rows; it gives once, few, many or a size class.

NA	TRBV2	NA	TRBJ2-1	TGTGCCAGAACTCTCCGGGACAACTCCTACAATGAGCAGTTCTTC	CARTLRDNSYNEQFF
TRBD1	TRBV5-1	NA	TRBJ1-6	TGCGCCAGCAGCACCGGGACAGATAATTCACCCCTCCACTTT	CASSTGTDNSPLHF
NA	TRBV5-1	NA	TRBJ2-5	TGCGCCAGCAAAGGGGGGGAAGAGACCCAGTACTTC	CASKGGEETQYF
TRBD1	TRBV10-3	NA	TRBJ2-7	TGTGCCATCAGTGAGTTGTTGGTAGGACAGGGGAGCGAGCAGTACTTC	CAISELLVGQGSEQYF
NA	TRBV20-1	NA	TRBJ1-2	TGCAGTGCTAGAAGGGACATCGGCTACACCTTC	CSARRDIGYTF
NA	TRBV14	NA	TRBJ1-2	TGTGCCAGCAGCCCAGGCCAGGGGTATGGCTACACCTTC	CASSPGQGYGYTF
TRBD1	TRBV7-3	NA	TRBJ1-6	TGTGCCAGCAGCTCGGGGACAGATAATTCACCCCTCCACTTT	CASSSGTDNSPLHF
NA	TRBV7-9	NA	TRBJ1-1	TGTGCCAGCAGCCTGGTGGGGCAGAAGAACACTGAAGCTTTCTTT	CASSLVGQKNTEAFF
NA	TRBV28	NA	TRBJ1-6	TGTGCCAGCCTCGAAGGGGGTCGAGCCTATAATTCACCCCTCCACTTT	CASLEGGRAYNSPLHF
TRBD1	TRBV10-2	NA	TRBJ1-1	TGCGCCAGCAGAGACAGGGGGCCGTCCACTGAAGCTTTCTTT	CASRDRGPSTEAFF
NA	TRBV28	NA	TRBJ1-5	TGTGCCAGCAGTTTACCGACAGGATTTTTTGATCAGCCCCAGCATTTT	CASSLPTGFFDQPQHF
TRBD1	TRBV6-5	NA	TRBJ1-5	TGTGCCAGCAGAGGGACAGGGGGTCAGCCCCAGCATTTT	CASRGTGGQPQHF
NA	TRBV4-1	NA	TRBJ2-2	TGCGCCAGTGCGGTGTCGGACACCGGGGAGCTGTTTTTT	CASAVSDTGELFF
NA	TRBV12-3/TRBV12-4	NA	TRBJ1-5	TGTGCCAGCACTCGGACAGATCAGCCCCAGCATTTT	CASTRTDQPQHF
NA	TRBV6-6	NA	TRBJ2-2	TGTGCCTGCAGTATTCCAGCGGCGAACACCGGGGAGCTGTTTTTT	CACSIPAANTGELFF
TRBD2	TRBV7-3	NA	TRBJ2-3	TGTGCCAGCAGTCTAGGGCTAGCGGGGGCCATAGATACGCAGTATTTT	CASSLGLAGAIDTQYF
TRBD1	TRBV3-1/TRBV3-2	NA	TRBJ1-1	TGTGCCAGCAGCCTAAAGGGGACAGGGACTGAAGCTTTCTTT	CASSLKGTGTEAFF
TRBD1	TRBV18	NA	TRBJ2-7	TGTGCCAGCTCATTGGACAGGGTCCGATCTTACGAGCAGTACTTC	CASSLDRVRSYEQYF
NA	TRBV2	NA	TRBJ1-2	TGTGCCAGCAGTGGGCGGGGGGCGCGTGGCTACACCTTC	CASSGRGARGYTF
TRBD2	TRBV9	NA	TRBJ2-3	TGTGCCAGCAGCCCTGGGGCGGGGGGGCGGAATACGCAGTATTTT	CASSPGAGGRNTQYF
NA	TRBV2	NA	TRBJ2-3	TGTGCCAGCTCGAATGGGGCGGATACGCAGTATTTT	CASSNGADTQYF
TRBD1	TRBV12-3/TRBV12-4	NA	TRBJ1-2	TGTGCCAGCAGTCCCGGGACAGCCTATGGCTACACCTTC	CASSPGTAYGYTF
NA	TRBV19	NA	TRBJ1-2	TGTGCCAGTAGTCCTTGGACAGCTTATAACTATGGCTACACCTTC	CASSPWTAYNYGYTF
NA	TRBV15	NA	TRBJ2-5	TGTGCCACCAGCAGGGATTATTCGACAGGTGGTTTGGAGACCCAGTACTTC	CATSRDYSTGGLETQYF
NA	TRBV28	NA	TRBJ2-3	TGTGCCAGCAGTTCCGGCAGCGACGATACGCAGTATTTT	CASSSGSDDTQYF
TRBD1	TRBV7-3	NA	TRBJ2-1	TGTGCCAGCAGCTTGGGACAGGGGGCCTACAATGAGCAGTTCTTC	CASSLGQGAYNEQFF
TRBD2	TRBV6-6	NA	TRBJ2-1	TGTGCCAGCAGCTTAACTAGCGGGGCCTACAATGAGCAGTTCTTC	CASSLTSGAYNEQFF
TRBD1	TRBV20-1	once	TRBJ1-2	TGCAGTGCTAACAGGGGAAATGGCTACACCTTC	CSANRGNGYTF
NA	TRBV28	few	TRBJ2-3	TGTGCCAGCAGTTCAGGGGGCACAGATACGCAGTATTTT	CASSSGGTDTQYF
TRBD2	TRBV7-2	NA	TRBJ2-5	TGTGCCAGCAGCTTAGCGGCTAGCGGGGGGGCCCGGACCCAGTACTTC	CASSLAASGGARTQYF
TRBD2	TRBV5-4	NA	TRBJ2-3	TGTGCCAGCAGCTTGGGGACTAGCGGGGGGCTCACAGATACGCAGTATTTT	CASSLGTSGGLTDTQYF
TRBD1	TRBV5-1	NA	TRBJ1-1	TGCGCCAGCAGCTTCTCCGGGACAGGGAATACTGAAGCTTTCTTT	CASSFSGTGNTEAFF
NA	TRBV4-1	once	TRBJ2-6	TGCGCCAGCAGCCCCGGGACAACCGGGGCCAACGTCCTGACTTTC	CASSPGTTGANVLTF
TRBD1	TRBV18	NA	TRBJ2-3	TGTGCCAGCTCACCGCAGGGGGCAGATACGCAGTATTTT	CASSPQGADTQYF
TRBD2	TRBV7-9	once	TRBJ2-3	TGTGCCAGCAGCTCCGGGGGGGCGGCAGATACGCAGTATTTT	CASSSGGAADTQYF